This T cell receptor (beta chain) appears in the sequencing data of a study of CD8 T cells in ankylosing spondylitis. The J segment lost 5 bases and the V segment lost 6 bases, leaving 5 bases of the junction unmatched. This CDR3 has 13 residues. CDR1 is LNHNV, CDR2 YYDKDF, per germline (reference sequence). As concerns this clonotype: The target antigen is unknown.

TCR beta libraries were made by quantitative 5'-RACE with molecular barcodes. MiXCR, applied by TCRdb to the 5' RACE reads, yields one record per CDR3 protein. The sample has 300,000 to 400,000 distinct CDR3 sequences, roughly 20% seen once. The study's findings and limits: Reactive arthritis synovial fluid and blood previously showed some of these motif variants. A motif in TCR beta, a set of under ten highly homologous variants, appeared characteristic of ankylosing spondylitis blood. Enrichment of disease-linked clones was reportedly significant in matched ankylosing spondylitis synovial fluid.

The rearrangement uses TRBV15 and TRBJ2-7; 9 bases line up with TRBD1. The sample was blood, either unsorted or a sorted T cell fraction (not recorded which). This sequence was found in a male donor with ankylosing spondylitis or in good health (not recorded which). The CDR3 bases are TGTGCCACCAGAGGACAGGGGACCCACGAGCAGTACTTC. It encodes CATRGQGTHEQYF.